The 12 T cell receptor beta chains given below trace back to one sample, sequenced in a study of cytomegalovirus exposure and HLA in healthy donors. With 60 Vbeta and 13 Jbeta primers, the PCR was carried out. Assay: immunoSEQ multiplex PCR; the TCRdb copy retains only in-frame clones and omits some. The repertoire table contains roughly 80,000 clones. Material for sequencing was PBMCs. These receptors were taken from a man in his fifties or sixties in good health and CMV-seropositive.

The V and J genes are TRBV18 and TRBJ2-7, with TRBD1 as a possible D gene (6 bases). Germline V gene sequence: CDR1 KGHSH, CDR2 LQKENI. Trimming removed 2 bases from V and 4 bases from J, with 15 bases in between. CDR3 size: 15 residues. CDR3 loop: CASSPSGQKAYEQYF. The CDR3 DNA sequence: TGTGCCAGCTCACCATCAGGACAGAAGGCTTACGAGCAGTACTTC. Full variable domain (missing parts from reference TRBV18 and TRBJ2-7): NAGVMQNPRHLVRRRGQEARLRCSPMKGHSHVYWYRQLPEEGLKFMVYLQKENIIDESGMPKERFSAEFPKEGPSILRIQQVVRGDSAAYFCASSPSGQKAYEQYFGPGTRLTVT.

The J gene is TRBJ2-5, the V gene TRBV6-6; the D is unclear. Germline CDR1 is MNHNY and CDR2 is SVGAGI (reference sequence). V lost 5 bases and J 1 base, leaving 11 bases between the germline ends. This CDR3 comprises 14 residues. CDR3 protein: CASSPNPSQETQYF. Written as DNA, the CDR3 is TGTGCCAGCAGTCCTAACCCAAGCCAAGAGACCCAGTACTTC.

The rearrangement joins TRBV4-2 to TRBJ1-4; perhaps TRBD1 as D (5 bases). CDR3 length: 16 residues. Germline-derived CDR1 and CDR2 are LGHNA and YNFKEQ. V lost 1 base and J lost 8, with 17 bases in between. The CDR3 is CASSQGGGQGREKLFF. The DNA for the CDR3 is TGTGCCAGCAGCCAAGGTGGTGGGCAGGGAAGAGAAAAACTGTTTTTT.

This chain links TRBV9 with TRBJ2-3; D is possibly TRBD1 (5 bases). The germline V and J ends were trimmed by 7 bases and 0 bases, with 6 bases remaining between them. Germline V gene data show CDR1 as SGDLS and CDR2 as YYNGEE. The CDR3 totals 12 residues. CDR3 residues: CASGASTDTQYF. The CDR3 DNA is TGTGCCAGCGGGGCTAGCACAGATACGCAGTATTTT.

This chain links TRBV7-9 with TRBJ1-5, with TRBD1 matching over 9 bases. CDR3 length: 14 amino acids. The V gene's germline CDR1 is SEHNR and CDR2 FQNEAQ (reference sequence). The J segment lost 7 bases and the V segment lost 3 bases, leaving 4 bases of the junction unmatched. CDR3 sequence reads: CASSLGTGIQPQHF. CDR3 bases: TGTGCCAGCAGCTTGGGGACAGGGATCCAGCCCCAGCATTTT.

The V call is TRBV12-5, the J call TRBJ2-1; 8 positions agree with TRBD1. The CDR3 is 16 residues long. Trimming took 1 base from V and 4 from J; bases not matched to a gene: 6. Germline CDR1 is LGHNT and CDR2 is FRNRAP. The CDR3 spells CASGLDRDRIYNEQFF. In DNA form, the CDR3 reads TGTGCTAGTGGTTTGGACCGGGACAGGATTTACAATGAGCAGTTCTTC.

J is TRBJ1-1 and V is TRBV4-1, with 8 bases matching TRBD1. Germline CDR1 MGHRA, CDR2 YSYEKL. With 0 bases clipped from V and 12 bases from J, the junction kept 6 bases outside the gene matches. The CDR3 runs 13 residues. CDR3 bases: TGCGCCAGCAGCCAAGACAGGGGGCGCTCGCCTTTCTTT. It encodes CASSQDRGRSPFF.

CDR3 sequence (DNA): TGCGCCAGCAGCTTCAGGGGGTCCTCCTACGAGCAGTACTTC. Encoded protein: CASSFRGSSYEQYF. The chain couples TRBV5-1 to TRBJ2-7, with 7 bases lining up with TRBD1. The V and J ends lost 2 bases and 0 bases, in that order; junction bases with no gene match: 2. The CDR3 has 14 residues. CDR1 SGHRS and CDR2 YFSETQ come from the germline V gene.

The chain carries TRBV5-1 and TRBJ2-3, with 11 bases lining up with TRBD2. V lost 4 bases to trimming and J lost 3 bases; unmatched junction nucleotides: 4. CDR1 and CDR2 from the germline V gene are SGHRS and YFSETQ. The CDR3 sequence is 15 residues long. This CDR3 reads CASSMGTSGTDTQYF. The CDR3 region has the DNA TGCGCCAGCAGCATGGGGACTAGCGGAACAGATACGCAGTATTTT.

CDR3 region: CASSEGRVKDIQYF. CDR3 bases: TGTGCCAGCAGTGAAGGGAGGGTTAAGGACATTCAGTACTTC. The chain has TRBV6-1 and TRBJ2-4, with D possibly matching TRBD2 (6 bases). Trimming pared 1 base from V and 8 bases from J, leaving 12 bases between. The CDR3 has 14 amino acids. Germline CDR1 reads MNHNS; CDR2 reads SASEGT.

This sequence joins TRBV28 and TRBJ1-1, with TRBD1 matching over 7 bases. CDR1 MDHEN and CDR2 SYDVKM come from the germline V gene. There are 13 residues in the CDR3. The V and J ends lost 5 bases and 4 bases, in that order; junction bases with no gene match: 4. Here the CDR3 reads CASSRQGGTEAFF. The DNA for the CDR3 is TGTGCCAGCAGTAGGCAGGGGGGCACTGAAGCTTTCTTT.

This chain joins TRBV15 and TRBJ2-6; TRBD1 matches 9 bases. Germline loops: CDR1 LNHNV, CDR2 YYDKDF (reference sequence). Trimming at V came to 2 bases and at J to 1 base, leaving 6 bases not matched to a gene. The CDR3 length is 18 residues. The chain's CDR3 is CATSRYRTGVSGANVLTF. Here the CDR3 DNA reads TGTGCCACCAGCAGATACAGGACAGGGGTGTCTGGGGCCAACGTCCTGACTTTC.